This T cell receptor beta chain was sequenced during a study of shared T cell receptors in the human thymus. Trimming took 2 bases from V and 1 from J, leaving 9 bases between them. This CDR3 region has 16 residues. Germline CDR1 MNHEY, CDR2 SVGAGI. Produced via immunoSEQ multiplex PCR; TCRdb's table is partial and in-frame only. The sample holds 640,000 or so clones; over 75% are singletons and the top ten take 0.0094%. The data also belong to a second study, concerning human thymus T cells. As that study records: Samples came from healthy Finnish infants during open corrective cardiac surgery. From resections taken during corrective heart surgery, the thymus tissue was obtained. What related research reported was that thymic repertoires overlapped highly among unrelated individuals.

The chain couples TRBV6-5 to TRBJ2-6; no reliable D call. Material for sequencing was thymocytes. This clonotype was obtained from a boy younger than two with a congenital heart defect. The CDR3 DNA sequence: TGTGCCAGCAGTTACACTCAACCGTCTGGGGCCAACGTCCTGACTTTC. This sequence encodes CASSYTQPSGANVLTF.